This entry is about one T cell receptor (beta chain). What it binds is unknown. Assay used: immunoSEQ multiplex PCR; TCRdb lists only in-frame clones, some missing. The table includes about 86,000 clones, approximately 86% detected once. This record comes from a study of radiation and T cells in renal cell carcinoma. Findings and caveats of the study: In blood, top tumor clones expanded by 2 weeks, shrinking by 4.

V was trimmed by 4 bases and J by 8 bases, leaving 15 bases between them. This CDR3 is built from 14 residues. Germline values: CDR1 SGHNT, CDR2 YYREEE (reference sequence). Stated time point: blood 4 weeks post-SBRT, at nephrectomy. The treatment is: 15 Gy SBRT to primary tumor, nephrectomy 4 weeks later. Nephrectomy followed 15 Gy stereotactic body radiation by 4 weeks. Serial blood draws occurred at baseline and 2 and 4 weeks post-SBRT. The source is a man aged 50 to 60 with renal cell carcinoma. V gene TRBV5-4 combines with J gene TRBJ1-4, with D unclear. The sequenced sample was blood, obtained from a patient whose treatment included radiotherapy and nephrectomy. CDR3 sequence reads: CASSTPSAGEKLFF. The CDR3 DNA sequence: TGTGCCAGCAGCACACCTTCTGCCGGGGAAAAACTGTTTTTT.